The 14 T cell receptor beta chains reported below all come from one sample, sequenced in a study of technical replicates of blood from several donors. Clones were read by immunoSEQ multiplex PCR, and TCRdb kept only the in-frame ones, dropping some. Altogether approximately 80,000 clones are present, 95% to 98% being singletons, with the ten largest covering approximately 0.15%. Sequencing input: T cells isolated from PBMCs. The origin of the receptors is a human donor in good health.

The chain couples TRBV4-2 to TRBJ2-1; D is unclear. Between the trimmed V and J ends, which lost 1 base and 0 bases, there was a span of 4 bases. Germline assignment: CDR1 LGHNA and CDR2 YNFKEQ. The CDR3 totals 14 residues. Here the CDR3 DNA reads TGTGCCAGCAGCCAAGTTCACTCCTACAATGAGCAGTTCTTC. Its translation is CASSQVHSYNEQFF.

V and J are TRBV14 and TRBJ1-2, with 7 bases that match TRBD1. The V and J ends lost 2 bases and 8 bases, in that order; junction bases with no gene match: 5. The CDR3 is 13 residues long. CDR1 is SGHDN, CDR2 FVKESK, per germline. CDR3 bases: TGTGCCAGCAGCCAAAGGGGGACAGACGGCTACACCTTC. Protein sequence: CASSQRGTDGYTF.

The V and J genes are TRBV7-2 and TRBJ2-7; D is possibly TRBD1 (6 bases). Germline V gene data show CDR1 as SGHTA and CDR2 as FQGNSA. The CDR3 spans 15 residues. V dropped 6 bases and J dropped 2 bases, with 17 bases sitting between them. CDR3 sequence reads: CASREPGTKTYEQYF. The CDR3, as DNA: TGTGCCAGCAGAGAGCCCGGGACAAAAACCTACGAGCAGTACTTC.

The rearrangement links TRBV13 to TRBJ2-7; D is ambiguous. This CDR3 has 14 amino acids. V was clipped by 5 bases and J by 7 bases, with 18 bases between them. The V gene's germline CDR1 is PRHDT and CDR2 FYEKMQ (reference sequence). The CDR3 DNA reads TGTGCCAGCAGCCCCCCCGGTATCACAGTTGAGCAGTACTTC. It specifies CASSPPGITVEQYF.

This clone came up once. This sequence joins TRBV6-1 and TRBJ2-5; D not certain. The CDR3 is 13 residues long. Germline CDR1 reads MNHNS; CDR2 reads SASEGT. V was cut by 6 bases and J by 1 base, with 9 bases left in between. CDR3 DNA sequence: TGTGCCAGCAGGAAAGAGATCCAAGAGACCCAGTACTTC. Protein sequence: CASRKEIQETQYF.

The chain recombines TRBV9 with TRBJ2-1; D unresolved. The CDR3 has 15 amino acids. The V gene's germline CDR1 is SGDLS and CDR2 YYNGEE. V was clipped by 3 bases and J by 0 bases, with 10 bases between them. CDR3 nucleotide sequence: TGTGCCAGCAGCGCAGCGACCAACTCCTACAATGAGCAGTTCTTC. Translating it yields CASSAATNSYNEQFF. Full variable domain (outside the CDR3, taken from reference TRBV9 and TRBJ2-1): DSGVTQTPKHLITATGQRVTLRCSPRSGDLSVYWYQQSLDQGLQFLIQYYNGEERAKGNILERFSAQQFPDLHSELNLSSLELGDSALYFCASSAATNSYNEQFFGPGTRLTVL.

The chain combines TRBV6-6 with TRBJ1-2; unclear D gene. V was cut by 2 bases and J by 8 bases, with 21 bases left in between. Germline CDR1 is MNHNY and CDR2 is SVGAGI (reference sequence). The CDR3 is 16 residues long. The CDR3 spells CASSYAQTGVGKGYTF. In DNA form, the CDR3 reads TGTGCCAGCAGTTACGCTCAGACGGGTGTCGGGAAAGGCTACACCTTC.

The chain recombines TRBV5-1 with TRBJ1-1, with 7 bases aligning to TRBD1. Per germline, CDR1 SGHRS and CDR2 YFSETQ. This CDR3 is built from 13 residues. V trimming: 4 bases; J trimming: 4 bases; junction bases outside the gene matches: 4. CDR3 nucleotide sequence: TGCGCCAGCAGCAGCACAGGGGCCACTGAAGCTTTCTTT. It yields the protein CASSSTGATEAFF.

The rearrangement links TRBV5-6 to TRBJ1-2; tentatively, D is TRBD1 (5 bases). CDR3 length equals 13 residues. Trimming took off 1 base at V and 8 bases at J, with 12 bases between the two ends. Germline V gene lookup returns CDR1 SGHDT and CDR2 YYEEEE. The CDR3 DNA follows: TGTGCCAGCAGCTTGCAGGGAGGTTTAGGCTACACCTTC. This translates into CASSLQGGLGYTF.

Here the CDR3 reads CASSPDSGQETQYF. DNA for the CDR3: TGTGCCAGCAGCCCTGACTCAGGGCAAGAGACCCAGTACTTC. This chain joins TRBV11-3 and TRBJ2-5; D perhaps matches TRBD1 (5 bases). Trimming removed 5 bases at V and 2 bases at J, with 12 bases between. Germline-derived CDR1 and CDR2 are SGHNT and YENEEA. This CDR3 is 14 amino acids long.

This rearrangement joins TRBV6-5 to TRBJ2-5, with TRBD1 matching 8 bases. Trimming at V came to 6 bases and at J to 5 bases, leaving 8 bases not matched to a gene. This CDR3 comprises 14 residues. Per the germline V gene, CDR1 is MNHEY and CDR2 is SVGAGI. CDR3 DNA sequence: TGTGCCAGCAGACTTCAGGGGGCAAGGGAGACCCAGTACTTC. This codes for CASRLQGARETQYF.

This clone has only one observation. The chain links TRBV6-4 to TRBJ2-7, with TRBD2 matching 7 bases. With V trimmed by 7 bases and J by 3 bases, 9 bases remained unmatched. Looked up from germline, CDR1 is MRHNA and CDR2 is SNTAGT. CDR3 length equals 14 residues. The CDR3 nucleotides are TGTGCCAGCATTCGGGAGCGGGGATGCTACGAGCAGTACTTC. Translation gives CASIRERGCYEQYF.

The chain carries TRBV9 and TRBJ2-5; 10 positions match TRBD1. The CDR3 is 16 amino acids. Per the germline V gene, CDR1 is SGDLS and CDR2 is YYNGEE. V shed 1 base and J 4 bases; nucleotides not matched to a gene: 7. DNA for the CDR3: TGTGCCAGCAGCGTATTCCCGACAGGGGGCGGAGAGACCCAGTACTTC. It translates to CASSVFPTGGGETQYF.

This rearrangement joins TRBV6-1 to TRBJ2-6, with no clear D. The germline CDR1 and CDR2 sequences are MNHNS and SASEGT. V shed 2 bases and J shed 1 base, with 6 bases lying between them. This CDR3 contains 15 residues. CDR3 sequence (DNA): TGTGCCAGCAGTGAACTTAGTTCTGGGGCCAACGTCCTGACTTTC. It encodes CASSELSSGANVLTF.